A single sample gave rise to the 3 T cell receptor beta chains below, sequenced in a study of low-dose radiotherapy and immunotherapy resistance in tumors. TRAV and TRBV primers primed cDNA for both TCRalpha and TCRbeta. The TCRs were subjected to amplification over around 19 PCR cycles employing a constant-region primer in conjunction with a V-primer adapter. TCRdb itself ran the reads through MiXCR, one entry per CDR3 protein. Here the sample spans 5,000 to 7,000 distinct CDR3 sequences, 71% being singletons. The receptors originated from a human donor with advanced metastatic prostate, ovarian, gallbladder or colorectal cancer (not recorded which). This table probably holds off-target reads from a library built for another chain.

This clonotype was seen more than once but under ten times. This chain connects TRBV11-2 to TRBJ1-1; 7 bases align to TRBD1. Trimming cost V 5 bases and J 5 bases; bases outside gene matches: 11. CDR3 size: 15 residues. From germline, CDR1 is SGHAT and CDR2 FQNNGV. The CDR3: CASSPRQGRKTEAFF. CDR3 sequence (DNA): TGTGCCAGCAGCCCTCGACAGGGCAGGAAGACTGAAGCTTTCTTT.

The V call is TRBV12-3 or TRBV12-4, the J call TRBJ2-7; 13 positions agree with TRBD2. The CDR3 contains 17 residues. V lost 3 bases and J lost 7; bases outside the gene matches: 12. CDR3 coding DNA: TGTGCCAGCAGTTTCTTGGGAATGGGACTAGCGGGGAATGAGCAGTACTTC. This codes for CASSFLGMGLAGNEQYF.

The chain has TRBV18 and TRBJ2-7, with TRBD2 matching 8 bases. Germline CDR1 KGHSH, CDR2 LQKENI. The CDR3 is 17 residues long. The V and J ends lost 2 bases and 3 bases, in that order; junction bases with no gene match: 12. The CDR3 nucleotides are TGTGCCAGCTCACCATCTTCCGGGGGCAGCGGGAGCTACGAGCAGTACTTC. Translating gives CASSPSSGGSGSYEQYF.